This TCR beta chain is drawn from a study of T cell responses to AZD1222 COVID-19 vaccine. The study's findings and limits: Nearly half of unique spike-specific TCRs reportedly avoided B.1.351 and B.1.1.7 mutated regions. Vaccine-associated CD4 TCRs spanned spike, dominant at 160-218 and 743-854. Baseline serostatus was positive in only six AZD1222 recipients.

The method was immunoSEQ multiplex PCR; TCRdb's version includes in-frame clones alone and lacks a portion of them. The table has over 150,000 clones, just over 90% seen once; the top ten hold roughly 4.4%. This CDR3 region has 12 residues. V was trimmed by 1 base and J by 4 bases, leaving 4 bases between them. Germline lookup yields CDR1 SEHNR and CDR2 FQNEAQ (reference sequence). As regards this clone: The antigen is undetermined. The same CDR3 is also encoded by other DNA sequences in this sample.

Here the sequenced sample was peripheral blood, taken on day 0 of MenACWY control vaccination. The TCR sequence derives from an adult in good health. The V gene is TRBV7-9, the J gene TRBJ1-2; D is ambiguous. The CDR3 loop is CASSLEVYGYTF. In DNA, the CDR3 is TGTGCCAGCAGCTTAGAAGTCTATGGCTACACCTTC.